This T cell receptor beta chain comes out of a study of T-cell reconstitution after alpha-beta-depleted transplantation in children. General observations from the study: Newly made T cells mostly supplied T-cell counts and diversity one year after transplant.

With regard to this clonotype: Its specificity is unknown.

V shed 0 bases, J shed 6 bases, and the junction held 2 bases outside the gene matches. Germline CDR1 and CDR2: SGDLS and YYNGEE. This CDR3 has 14 amino acids. As it was prepared, the TCRbeta library received unique molecular identifiers. Via MiXCR, TCRdb re-called the PCR reads, giving one row per CDR3 protein. Altogether about 140,000 distinct CDR3 sequences are present, 8% to 10% being singletons, with the ten largest covering around a sixth. This sample comprised PBMCs, mostly from graft donor cells, obtained 180 days after TCRalphabeta/CD19-depleted stem cell transplant. The clonotype originates from a female patient aged 2 to 10 who had a stem cell transplant for congenital amegakaryocytic thrombocytopenia, so the T cells may come from the graft donor. The chain links TRBV9 to TRBJ2-3, with TRBD2 matching 9 bases. The DNA for the CDR3 is TGTGCCAGCAGCGTAGGACTAGCGGAGGATACGCAGTATTTT. Translation gives CASSVGLAEDTQYF.